This T cell receptor (beta chain) was documented in a study of OX40 agonist ivuxolimab in advanced cancers. The study in broad terms: Ivuxolimab was an agonistic, fully human IgG2 monoclonal antibody directed against OX40 (CD134), a costimulatory receptor. Intravenous ivuxolimab was administered to patients every 2 weeks at six dose levels: 0.01, 0.1, 0.3, 1.5, 3 and 10 mg/kg. Of the 50 to 55 dose-escalation patients, hepatocellular carcinoma was present in about 20, melanoma in around 15, renal cell carcinoma in 9 and head and neck cancer in 9. The dose-escalation cohort was approximately 83% male with a mean age of roughly 62 years, ranging from roughly 20 to 80. Prior anti-PD-1, anti-PD-L1 or anti-CTLA-4 therapy was permitted, and approximately 41% of dose-escalation patients had received checkpoint inhibitors. Partial responses occurred in three dose-escalation patients: two with cutaneous melanoma and one with hepatocellular carcinoma. The purpose of peripheral TCRbeta sequencing was to test whether ivuxolimab changed TCR sequence diversity and led to clonal T-cell expansion. The paper reports the monotherapy dose-escalation portion (N = 52 patients) of the phase I ivuxolimab trial. Study-wide findings and limitations: Which antigens the clonally expanded peripheral T cells were specific for was not determined. Clonal expansion of both CD4+ and CD8+ blood T cells was observed from baseline to week 6 at doses 0.1 to 3.0 mg/kg. In the 0.1-3.0 mg/kg groups, partial responders were among the patients with the lowest normalized peripheral clonal expansion, particularly in CD8+ T cells. Low levels of normalized T-cell clonal expansion were also shown by some nonresponding patients. After ivuxolimab, CD8+ T cells had more expanded clones than CD4+ T cells on average.

From the cysteine up to the phenylalanine, the CDR3 has a length of 12 residues. Of the read, only the CDR3 DNA is kept; its 36 bases are in frame from base 1. Unmatched junction bases come to 5, with V trimmed by 8 bases and J by 5 bases. In the germline V gene (reference sequence), CDR1 corresponds to LNHDA and CDR2 to SQIVND. Concerning this clone: The specificity of this receptor is unknown. No much larger clonotype is one base removed from it; base qualities were not supplied.

The trial excluded patients who had a history of autoimmune disease or who were on systemic immunosuppression. Peripheral blood for TCR sequencing was drawn from every dose cohort at baseline, at cycle 4 day 1 and at cycle 7 day 1. Samples came from an open-label, multicenter, first-in-human phase I dose-escalation trial of ivuxolimab. The trial enrolled adults with locally advanced or metastatic head and neck squamous cell, hepatocellular, melanoma or renal cell carcinoma. CD4+ and CD8+ T cells were sorted separately from peripheral blood before TCR sequencing. To sequence the TCRbeta CDR3 region, genomic DNA was isolated from the sorted cells. The immunoSEQ Assay was used for sequencing of TCRbeta CDR3 regions. Entries here come from immuneACCESS through TCRdb and include only in-frame sequences with V and J called. Some clones fail to appear in such tables; in the studies checked, an unresolved V gene covers under half of the shortfall, and the cause of the remainder is unknown. The sample table shows 78,000 or so clones, and about 89% are seen once. The ten top clones hold less than 0.8% of the sample.

Rearrangement joined TRBV19 to TRBJ2-5; the central 7 bases match TRBD2. This TCR came from an adult with an advanced solid tumor such as melanoma, head and neck, liver or kidney cancer. The sample here was CD4+ or CD8+ T cells sorted from blood, taken in a trial of the OX40 agonist ivuxolimab. This receptor carries the CDR3 CASRSGLETQYF. The DNA is TGTGCCAGTCGTAGCGGGTTGGAGACCCAGTACTTC.